This entry lists 31 T cell receptor beta chains sequenced from one sample in a study of blood T cell repertoires in COVID-19 (dated by TCRdb to between 2020 and 2021). Libraries were made using the immunoSEQ multiplex PCR assay. TCRdb provides this immuneACCESS table in a form limited to in-frame rearrangements. Some clones are lacking; in checked studies, under half of them reflect an unresolved V gene, and why the rest are absent is not known. In all, the sample holds about 200,000 clones, and approximately 78% of those were seen once. The ten largest clones capture 8% to 13% of the sample. The sample taken for sequencing was peripheral blood. The source is a woman over 75 with acute or convalescent COVID-19.

V usage is TRBV11-3 and J usage is TRBJ2-5; 12 bases line up with TRBD2. Germline V gene data show CDR1 as SGHNT and CDR2 as YENEEA. The CDR3 sequence is 16 residues long. The V gene end was trimmed by 5 bases and the J gene end by 2 bases; junction bases not matched to a gene: 6. The CDR3 is CASSPGTSGLQETQYF. DNA of the CDR3: TGTGCCAGCAGCCCGGGGACTAGCGGGCTACAAGAGACCCAGTACTTC. Combining the CDR3 with reference TRBV11-3 and TRBJ2-5 gives the whole variable domain EAGVVQSPRYKIIEKKQPVAFWCNPISGHNTLYWYLQNLGQGPELLIRYENEEAVDDSQLPKDRFSAERLKGVDSTLKIQPAELGDSAVYLCASSPGTSGLQETQYFGPGTRLLVL.

V is TRBV6-5 and J is TRBJ1-5; 9 bases map to TRBD1. The CDR3 has 14 amino acids. Per germline, CDR1 MNHEY and CDR2 SVGAGI. J was trimmed by 7 bases and V by 5 bases; bases with no gene match: 6. The CDR3 sequence is CASSPHRGRQPQHF. CDR3 nucleotides: TGTGCCAGCAGTCCTCACAGGGGGCGGCAGCCCCAGCATTTT.

V gene TRBV6-5 combines with J gene TRBJ2-2; 7 positions agree with TRBD1. V was pared by 7 bases and J by 0 bases, with 2 bases of the junction left unmatched. Germline CDR1 MNHEY, CDR2 SVGAGI. CDR3 length: 14 residues. The CDR3 sequence: CASNTGANTGELFF. DNA for the CDR3: TGTGCCAGCAACACAGGGGCGAACACCGGGGAGCTGTTTTTT.

For the CDR3, the DNA is TGCGCCAGCAGCTTGGGACAGACGGGCTATGGCTACACCTTC. Translating it yields CASSLGQTGYGYTF. V usage is TRBV5-1 and J usage is TRBJ1-2; possible D gene TRBD1, 5 bases. This CDR3 has 14 amino acids. The germline CDR1 and CDR2 sequences are SGHRS and YFSETQ. Trimming pared 0 bases from V and 4 bases from J, leaving 10 bases between.

This clone was seen a few times. The chain employs TRBV3-1 (or the pseudogene TRBV3-2) and TRBJ1-6; no clear D gene. CDR3 length: 15 residues. Germline lookup yields CDR1 LGHDT and CDR2 YNNKEL (reference sequence). The V gene lost 5 bases and the J gene lost 3 bases, with 11 bases spanning the gap. This chain's CDR3 is CASSFRLSYNSPLHF. DNA of the CDR3: TGTGCCAGCAGCTTCAGACTGAGCTATAATTCACCCCTCCACTTT.

The V and J genes are TRBV29-1 and TRBJ1-1, with 8 bases identical to TRBD1. This CDR3 comprises 14 residues. The germline V gene encodes CDR1 SQVTM and CDR2 ANQGSEA. The junction had 8 bases not matched to a gene; V was cut back by 6 bases and J by 2 bases. The CDR3 region is CSVMTGVLNTEAFF. DNA for the CDR3: TGCAGCGTGATGACAGGGGTCCTAAACACTGAAGCTTTCTTT. The full variable domain, in which reference TRBV29-1 and TRBJ1-1 provide the parts outside the CDR3, is SAVISQKPSRDICQRGTSLTIQCQVDSQVTMMFWYRQQPGQSLTLIATANQGSEATYESGFVIDKFPISRPNLTFSTLTVSNMSPEDSSIYLCSVMTGVLNTEAFFGQGTRLTVV.

The chain has TRBV18 and TRBJ2-2; maybe TRBD2 (6 bases). This CDR3 contains 16 residues. Per germline, CDR1 KGHSH and CDR2 LQKENI. Between the trimmed V and J ends, which lost 2 bases and 4 bases, there was a span of 14 bases. The CDR3 sequence is CASSPSNSGFTGELFF. Here the CDR3 DNA reads TGTGCCAGCTCACCATCGAATAGCGGTTTCACCGGGGAGCTGTTTTTT. Full variable domain (remainder filled in from reference TRBV18 and TRBJ2-2): NAGVMQNPRHLVRRRGQEARLRCSPMKGHSHVYWYRQLPEEGLKFMVYLQKENIIDESGMPKERFSAEFPKEGPSILRIQQVVRGDSAAYFCASSPSNSGFTGELFFGEGSRLTVL.

This rearrangement joins TRBV5-1 to TRBJ1-5; D perhaps matches TRBD1 (6 bases). V gave up 2 bases and J gave up 7 bases, with 13 bases separating them. Per germline, CDR1 SGHRS and CDR2 YFSETQ. The CDR3 is 14 residues long. The CDR3 loop is CASSLGGAAQPQHF. CDR3 DNA: TGCGCCAGCAGCTTAGGGGGAGCGGCCCAGCCCCAGCATTTT.

A few counts support this clone. The rearrangement links TRBV29-1 to TRBJ1-6; D ambiguous. Germline loops: CDR1 SQVTM, CDR2 ANQGSEA. Trimming took off 6 bases at V and 9 bases at J, with 18 bases between the two ends. This CDR3 has 14 residues. CDR3 sequence: CSVGSGSGGSPLHF. CDR3 DNA: TGCAGCGTCGGCAGCGGATCGGGTGGTTCACCCCTCCACTTT. The full variable domain, completed using reference TRBV29-1 and TRBJ1-6, is SAVISQKPSRDICQRGTSLTIQCQVDSQVTMMFWYRQQPGQSLTLIATANQGSEATYESGFVIDKFPISRPNLTFSTLTVSNMSPEDSSIYLCSVGSGSGGSPLHFGNGTRLTVT.

V usage is TRBV6-5 and J usage is TRBJ1-1; D is ambiguous. V lost 9 bases and J 5 bases, leaving 19 bases between the germline ends. Germline V gene sequence: CDR1 MNHEY, CDR2 SVGAGI. The length of the CDR3 is 14 residues. CDR3 nucleotide sequence: TGTGCCAGTAGCTCCTCTCCCAGCACGACTGAAGCTTTCTTT. This translates into CASSSSPSTTEAFF.

This chain connects TRBV18 to TRBJ2-7; 10 nucleotides agree with TRBD2. Losses at the gene ends were 5 bases for V and 9 bases for J; bases not matched to a gene: 7. Germline lookup yields CDR1 KGHSH and CDR2 LQKENI. The CDR3 runs 13 residues. The CDR3 loop is CASSTEGLALQYF. CDR3 nucleotides: TGTGCCAGCTCAACTGAGGGACTAGCGCTGCAGTACTTC.

The chain couples TRBV7-2 to TRBJ2-5, with a possible D match to TRBD1 (5 bases). V lost 7 bases to trimming and J lost 5 bases, with 14 bases between them. Germline CDR1 reads SGHTA; CDR2 reads FQGNSA. CDR3 length equals 13 residues. The chain's CDR3 is CASTLAGKETQYF. As DNA, the CDR3 is TGTGCCAGCACTCTGGCAGGGAAGGAGACCCAGTACTTC.

This clone came up once. V gene TRBV19 combines with J gene TRBJ1-4, with unresolved D. Germline V lookup: CDR1 LNHDA, CDR2 SQIVND (reference sequence). The CDR3 is 13 amino acids. Between the trimmed V and J ends, which lost 1 base and 5 bases, there was a span of 5 bases. This CDR3 is CASSIALNEKLFF. Here the CDR3 DNA reads TGTGCCAGTAGTATAGCCCTGAATGAAAAACTGTTTTTT.

This clone was found many times. This sample includes further DNA sequences coding for the same CDR3. The genes are TRBV9 and TRBJ2-3, with 12 positions matching TRBD2. This CDR3 region has 16 residues. Germline CDR1 and CDR2: SGDLS and YYNGEE. V trimming: 0 bases; J trimming: 6 bases; junction bases outside the gene matches: 5. In DNA, the CDR3 is TGTGCCAGCAGCGTAGCTAGCGGGGGGGCCGGGGATACGCAGTATTTT. Translating it yields CASSVASGGAGDTQYF.

The rearrangement links TRBV18 to TRBJ2-7, with TRBD2 matching 12 bases. V lost 3 bases and J lost 6; bases outside the gene matches: 3. The CDR3 contains 14 residues. Germline-derived CDR1 and CDR2 are KGHSH and LQKENI. This CDR3 is CASSPPGLAGEQYF. The CDR3 coding sequence is TGTGCCAGCTCACCGCCGGGACTAGCGGGCGAGCAGTACTTC.

The chain joins TRBV5-4 to TRBJ2-7; the D gene is possibly TRBD1 (5 bases). The CDR3 totals 15 residues. Trimming removed 2 bases at V and 2 bases at J, with 14 bases between. The germline V gene has CDR1 SGHNT and CDR2 YYREEE (reference sequence). CDR3 nucleotide sequence: TGTGCCAGCAGCTTAGGGGCAGGGAAAACCTACGAGCAGTACTTC. This encodes CASSLGAGKTYEQYF.

The chain uses TRBV7-3 and TRBJ1-1, with 9 bases aligning to TRBD1. Germline CDR1 reads SGHTA; CDR2 reads FQGTGA. Trimming cost V 6 bases and J 3 bases; bases outside gene matches: 8. This CDR3 has 15 amino acids. CDR3 coding DNA: TGTGCCAGCAGTTCCTCGGGACAGGGACACACTGAAGCTTTCTTT. Its protein product is CASSSSGQGHTEAFF.

The chain combines TRBV5-4 with TRBJ1-2; 7 nucleotides match TRBD1. Germline assignment: CDR1 SGHNT and CDR2 YYREEE (reference sequence). The CDR3 totals 15 residues. V lost 2 bases and J lost 4; bases outside the gene matches: 8. The CDR3: CASSLGDRDTYGYTF. CDR3 bases: TGTGCCAGCAGCTTAGGGGACAGAGATACCTATGGCTACACCTTC.

Here the CDR3 reads CASSLRTGGRETQYF. In nucleotides, the CDR3 is TGTGCCAGCAGCCTTCGGACAGGGGGCCGAGAGACCCAGTACTTC. The rearrangement uses TRBV5-4 and TRBJ2-5, with TRBD1 identical over 11 bases. V was pared by 4 bases and J by 4 bases, with 6 bases of the junction left unmatched. Germline lookup yields CDR1 SGHNT and CDR2 YYREEE (reference sequence). This CDR3 comprises 15 residues.

This chain links TRBV7-2 with TRBJ2-5; weak D call: TRBD1 (5 bases). Trimming removed 6 bases from V and 0 bases from J, with 11 bases in between. The CDR3 sequence is 14 residues long. From germline, CDR1 is SGHTA and CDR2 FQGNSA. The CDR3: CASSVFRDQETQYF. The DNA of the CDR3 is TGTGCCAGCAGTGTCTTCAGGGACCAAGAGACCCAGTACTTC. Looking up the rest from reference TRBV7-2 and TRBJ2-5 gives the full variable domain: GAGVSQSPSNKVTEKGKDVELRCDPISGHTALYWYRQSLGQGLEFLIYFQGNSAPDKSGLPSDRFSAERTGGSVSTLTIQRTQQEDSAVYLCASSVFRDQETQYFGPGTRLLVL.

The CDR3 loop reads CASSADRAGNQPQHF. DNA of the CDR3: TGCGCCAGCAGTGCAGACAGGGCCGGCAATCAGCCCCAGCATTTT. V is TRBV10-2 and J is TRBJ1-5; 7 nucleotides match TRBD1. The CDR3 covers 15 residues. V shed 4 bases, J shed 2 bases, and the junction held 5 bases outside the gene matches. Germline V CDR1 and CDR2: WSHSY, SAAADI.

This clone was seen a single time. The rearrangement uses TRBV4-2 and TRBJ1-3, with no clear D. Germline assignment: CDR1 LGHNA and CDR2 YNFKEQ. This CDR3 has 17 amino acids. Trimming stripped 5 bases from V and 0 bases from J, with 17 bases between. The DNA for the CDR3 is TGTGCCAGCAGCGAACGGACGGGAGCCTTCTCTGGAAACACCATATATTTT. Protein: CASSERTGAFSGNTIYF.

The gene calls are TRBV13 and TRBJ1-6; D is uncertain. Trimming left V 4 bases short and J 3 bases short, with 19 bases between. The CDR3 runs 18 residues. CDR1 PRHDT and CDR2 FYEKMQ come from the germline V gene (reference sequence). The CDR3 DNA sequence: TGTGCCAGCAGCTCGACGCGGGGTCGGCAGGACTATAATTCACCCCTCCACTTT. Residues: CASSSTRGRQDYNSPLHF.

This sequence joins TRBV29-1 and TRBJ2-7; 10 bases agree with TRBD2. This CDR3 has 15 residues. Looked up from germline, CDR1 is SQVTM and CDR2 is ANQGSEA. V shed 5 bases and J 2 bases; nucleotides not matched to a gene: 9. The CDR3 bases are TGCAGCGTTTTCGCCCTAGCGGGGGCCGCCTACGAGCAGTACTTC. It yields the protein CSVFALAGAAYEQYF.

The chain combines TRBV24-1 with TRBJ1-5; D gene ambiguous. V lost 4 bases to trimming and J lost 3 bases, with 6 bases between them. CDR3 length: 13 residues. In germline, CDR1 is KGHDR, CDR2 SFDVKD. The CDR3 loop is CATSEGLNQPQHF. The DNA for the CDR3 is TGTGCCACCAGTGAAGGACTCAATCAGCCCCAGCATTTT.

The chain links TRBV29-1 to TRBJ2-1; maybe TRBD2 (5 bases). Looked up from germline, CDR1 is SQVTM and CDR2 is ANQGSEA. This CDR3 spans 15 amino acids. Trimming shortened V by 2 bases and J by 5 bases, and 16 bases separated the two germline ends. Written as DNA, the CDR3 is TGCAGCGTTGAAAACCTCTCGGGGAACAACAATGAGCAGTTCTTC. The encoded protein is CSVENLSGNNNEQFF.

The chain uses TRBV27 and TRBJ2-7; 8 nucleotides agree with TRBD1. Looked up from germline, CDR1 is MNHEY and CDR2 is SMNVEV (reference sequence). The V and J ends lost 3 bases and 0 bases, in that order; junction bases with no gene match: 7. The CDR3 consists of 16 residues. This CDR3 reads CASSLSGTGPSYEQYF. CDR3 nucleotides: TGTGCCAGCAGTTTGTCAGGGACAGGACCCTCCTACGAGCAGTACTTC.

The chain couples TRBV9 to TRBJ1-1; 10 bases agree with TRBD1. CDR1 and CDR2 (germline): SGDLS, YYNGEE. The CDR3 totals 16 residues. The trim removed 0 bases at V and 3 bases at J, leaving 5 bases unmatched. The CDR3 DNA sequence: TGTGCCAGCAGCGTAGCGACAGGGGGCGCAGACACTGAAGCTTTCTTT. It encodes CASSVATGGADTEAFF. The entire variable domain, with the rest obtained from reference TRBV9 and TRBJ1-1, is as follows: DSGVTQTPKHLITATGQRVTLRCSPRSGDLSVYWYQQSLDQGLQFLIQYYNGEERAKGNILERFSAQQFPDLHSELNLSSLELGDSALYFCASSVATGGADTEAFFGQGTRLTVV.

In its sample, this clone was seen once. The chain is built from TRBV7-9 and TRBJ2-5, with D maybe TRBD2 (6 bases). The CDR3 totals 16 residues. The germline V gene has CDR1 SEHNR and CDR2 FQNEAQ (reference sequence). The V end lost 1 base, the J end lost 2 bases, and 14 bases lay between the germline ends. CDR3 nucleotides: TGTGCCAGCAGCTTAGGGGGACTTAGGGCACAAGAGACCCAGTACTTC. Its translation is CASSLGGLRAQETQYF.

This sequence joins TRBV27 and TRBJ2-1; the match to TRBD2 covers 12 bases. The CDR3 loop spans 16 amino acids. Germline V gene lookup returns CDR1 MNHEY and CDR2 SMNVEV (reference sequence). Trimming at V came to 1 base and at J to 5 bases, leaving 3 bases not matched to a gene. The CDR3 bases are TGTGCCAGCAGTTTATTTCTAGCGGGGGGGAACAATGAGCAGTTCTTC. Its translation: CASSLFLAGGNNEQFF.

This rearrangement joins TRBV7-2 to TRBJ2-2; D gene uncertain. The CDR3 totals 13 residues. V lost 4 bases, J lost 10 bases, and 13 bases lay in between. Germline lookup yields CDR1 SGHTA and CDR2 FQGNSA. The DNA of the CDR3 is TGTGCCAGCAGCTCCAAACGGGTAATGGAGCTGTTTTTT. Its protein is CASSSKRVMELFF.